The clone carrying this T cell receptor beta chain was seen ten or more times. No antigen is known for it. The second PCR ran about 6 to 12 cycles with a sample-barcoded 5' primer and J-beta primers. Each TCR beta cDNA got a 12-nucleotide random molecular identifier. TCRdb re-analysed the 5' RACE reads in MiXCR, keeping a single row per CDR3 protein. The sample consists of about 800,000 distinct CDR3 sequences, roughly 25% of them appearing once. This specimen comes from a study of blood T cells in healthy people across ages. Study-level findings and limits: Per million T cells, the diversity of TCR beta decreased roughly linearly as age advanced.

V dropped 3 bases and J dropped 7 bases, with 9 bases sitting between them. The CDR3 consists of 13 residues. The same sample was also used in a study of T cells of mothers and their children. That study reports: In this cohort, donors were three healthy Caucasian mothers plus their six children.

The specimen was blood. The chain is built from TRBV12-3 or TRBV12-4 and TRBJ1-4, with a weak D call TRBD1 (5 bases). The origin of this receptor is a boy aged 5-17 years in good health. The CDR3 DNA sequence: TGTGCCAGCAGTTTTAGGGGAAGTGAAAAACTGTTTTTT. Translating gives CASSFRGSEKLFF.